This is a list of T cell receptor beta chains from one sample in a study of OX40 agonist ivuxolimab in advanced cancers. Sequencing was performed with immunoSEQ multiplex PCR; in TCRdb, only in-frame clones are kept and a portion is missing. The sample carries tens of thousands of clones, around 90% recorded once. The sequences come from CD4+ or CD8+ T cells sorted from blood, collected in a trial of the OX40 agonist ivuxolimab. The receptor source for this set is an adult with an advanced solid tumor such as melanoma, head and neck, liver or kidney cancer. Each CDR3 is given with its conserved first and last residue. Fields, in order: J gene, clone size, CDR3 length, D gene, V gene, CDR3 protein, CDR3 DNA. A D gene is named only where the DNA matches it firmly. Expanded clones are given a class, and other clones once, few, many or no size at all.

J: TRBJ2-1; size: NA; length: 13; D: NA; V: TRBV5-6; CDR3: CASSPRLYNEQFF; DNA: TGTGCCAGCAGCCCCCGGCTCTACAATGAGCAGTTCTTC
J: TRBJ2-3; size: NA; length: 15; D: TRBD2; V: TRBV25-1; CDR3: CASSLSGRAGDTQYF; DNA: TGTGCCAGCAGTCTCAGCGGGAGGGCAGGAGATACGCAGTATTTT
J: TRBJ1-3; size: NA; length: 15; D: NA; V: TRBV5-1; CDR3: CASSLVGKSGNTIYF; DNA: TGCGCCAGCAGCTTGGTTGGAAAATCTGGAAACACCATATATTTT
J: TRBJ1-2; size: few; length: 14; D: TRBD1; V: TRBV5-1; CDR3: CASSLVGTGGGYTF; DNA: TGCGCCAGCAGCTTGGTTGGGACAGGGGGTGGCTACACCTTC
J: TRBJ1-6; size: NA; length: 14; D: TRBD1; V: TRBV6-6; CDR3: CASSPGTGGSPLHF; DNA: TGTGCCAGCAGCCCCGGGACAGGCGGATCACCCCTCCACTTT
J: TRBJ1-5; size: NA; length: 15; D: NA; V: TRBV2; CDR3: CASSEGGSPNQPQHF; DNA: TGTGCCAGCAGTGAAGGGGGCAGCCCCAATCAGCCCCAGCATTTT
J: TRBJ2-3; size: NA; length: 16; D: TRBD2; V: TRBV9; CDR3: CASSVSPAGGTDTQYF; DNA: TGTGCCAGCAGCGTCTCACCTGCGGGGGGCACAGATACGCAGTATTTT
J: TRBJ1-1; size: NA; length: 14; D: NA; V: TRBV9; CDR3: CASSVGTLNTEAFF; DNA: TGTGCCAGCAGCGTAGGAACTTTGAACACTGAAGCTTTCTTT
J: TRBJ1-2; size: NA; length: 11; D: NA; V: TRBV20-1; CDR3: CSAIGMVGYTF; DNA: TGCAGTGCTATAGGCATGGTTGGCTACACCTTC
J: TRBJ1-4; size: NA; length: 14; D: TRBD1; V: TRBV19; CDR3: CASTQDRGNEKLFF; DNA: TGTGCCAGTACCCAGGACAGGGGCAATGAAAAACTGTTTTTT
J: TRBJ2-3; size: once; length: 14; D: NA; V: TRBV5-5; CDR3: CASSYGRSTDTQYF; DNA: TGTGCCAGCAGCTATGGACGGAGCACAGATACGCAGTATTTT
J: TRBJ1-4; size: NA; length: 14; D: TRBD1; V: TRBV5-1; CDR3: CASSSGQGGEKLFF; DNA: TGCGCCAGCAGCTCCGGACAGGGGGGCGAAAAACTGTTTTTT
J: TRBJ2-1; size: NA; length: 15; D: NA; V: TRBV7-9; CDR3: CASSYDGGFYNEQFF; DNA: TGTGCCAGCAGCTACGATGGGGGGTTCTACAATGAGCAGTTCTTC
J: TRBJ1-1; size: NA; length: 14; D: NA; V: TRBV7-2; CDR3: CASSLYRGNTEAFF; DNA: TGTGCCAGCAGCTTATATAGGGGGAACACTGAAGCTTTCTTT
J: TRBJ2-7; size: NA; length: 14; D: NA; V: TRBV5-1; CDR3: CASSLDRSVGEQYF; DNA: TGCGCCAGCAGCCTAGACCGCTCAGTTGGGGAGCAGTACTTC
J: TRBJ1-2; size: NA; length: 14; D: NA; V: TRBV9; CDR3: CASNTYQADGHYTF; DNA: TGTGCCAGCAATACATACCAGGCGGACGGACACTACACCTTC
J: TRBJ2-3; size: NA; length: 14; D: NA; V: TRBV11-2; CDR3: CASSSGVSTDTQYF; DNA: TGTGCCAGCAGCTCGGGGGTCAGCACAGATACGCAGTATTTT
J: TRBJ2-7; size: NA; length: 14; D: NA; V: TRBV5-1; CDR3: CASSFLQDTYEQYF; DNA: TGCGCCAGCAGCTTTCTTCAGGATACCTACGAGCAGTACTTC
J: TRBJ1-5; size: NA; length: 12; D: NA; V: TRBV5-8; CDR3: CASSHSFQPQHF; DNA: TGTGCCAGCAGCCATTCTTTTCAGCCCCAGCATTTT
J: TRBJ1-2; size: NA; length: 13; D: NA; V: TRBV5-6; CDR3: CASSVPPGAGYTF; DNA: TGTGCCAGCAGCGTACCACCAGGGGCTGGCTACACCTTC
J: TRBJ2-1; size: NA; length: 15; D: NA; V: TRBV18; CDR3: CASSPPGPGDGEQFF; DNA: TGTGCCAGCTCACCACCGGGCCCAGGGGATGGTGAGCAGTTCTTC
J: TRBJ2-5; size: few; length: 16; D: TRBD1; V: TRBV9; CDR3: CASSTRQTGGQETQYF; DNA: TGTGCCAGCAGCACACGACAGACAGGGGGCCAAGAGACCCAGTACTTC
J: TRBJ2-7; size: NA; length: 14; D: NA; V: TRBV7-2; CDR3: CASSAHRGRDEQYF; DNA: TGTGCCAGCAGCGCGCACCGCGGAAGGGACGAGCAGTACTTC
J: TRBJ2-3; size: NA; length: 16; D: TRBD2; V: TRBV30; CDR3: CAWSARLAPSTDTQYF; DNA: TGTGCCTGGAGTGCCCGACTAGCGCCCAGCACAGATACGCAGTATTTT
J: TRBJ1-3; size: NA; length: 15; D: TRBD1; V: TRBV18; CDR3: CASSPNRGSGNTIYF; DNA: TGTGCCAGCTCACCAAACAGGGGTTCCGGAAACACCATATATTTT
J: TRBJ1-3; size: NA; length: 16; D: NA; V: TRBV30; CDR3: CAWSGTGKAAGNTIYF; DNA: TGTGCCTGGAGTGGAACAGGGAAGGCGGCTGGAAACACCATATATTTT
J: TRBJ2-5; size: NA; length: 15; D: TRBD2; V: TRBV30; CDR3: CAWSVAGSYQETQYF; DNA: TGTGCCTGGAGTGTAGCGGGATCGTACCAAGAGACCCAGTACTTC
J: TRBJ2-7; size: NA; length: 12; D: NA; V: TRBV7-2; CDR3: CASSLTDYEQYF; DNA: TGTGCCAGCAGCTTAACAGACTACGAGCAGTACTTC
J: TRBJ2-3; size: NA; length: 14; D: TRBD2; V: TRBV5-1; CDR3: CASSLDGGADTQYF; DNA: TGCGCCAGCAGCTTGGATGGGGGGGCAGATACGCAGTATTTT
J: TRBJ2-3; size: NA; length: 16; D: TRBD2; V: TRBV5-1; CDR3: CASSSGTSGTADTQYF; DNA: TGCGCCAGCAGCTCCGGGACTAGCGGGACCGCAGATACGCAGTATTTT
J: TRBJ2-2; size: few; length: 15; D: NA; V: TRBV19; CDR3: CASTTSAGNTGELFF; DNA: TGTGCCAGTACTACCTCCGCGGGGAACACCGGGGAGCTGTTTTTT
J: TRBJ1-2; size: NA; length: 13; D: TRBD1; V: TRBV7-2; CDR3: CASNPRGYYGYTF; DNA: TGTGCCAGCAACCCCAGGGGGTACTATGGCTACACCTTC
J: TRBJ1-2; size: NA; length: 12; D: NA; V: TRBV28; CDR3: CASSLEHGGYTF; DNA: TGTGCCAGCAGTTTGGAACACGGTGGCTACACCTTC
J: TRBJ2-5; size: NA; length: 16; D: NA; V: TRBV10-1; CDR3: CASSESRQGRTETQYF; DNA: TGCGCCAGCAGTGAGTCTCGGCAGGGGAGGACAGAGACCCAGTACTTC
J: TRBJ1-1; size: NA; length: 16; D: NA; V: TRBV9; CDR3: CASSQGPSGADQEAFF; DNA: TGTGCCAGCAGCCAAGGGCCGTCGGGGGCCGACCAAGAGGCTTTCTTT
J: TRBJ2-5; size: NA; length: 13; D: TRBD1; V: TRBV19; CDR3: CASRRTGQETQYF; DNA: TGTGCCAGTAGGAGGACAGGGCAGGAGACCCAGTACTTC
J: TRBJ1-1; size: once; length: 14; D: NA; V: TRBV7-2; CDR3: CASSLDGGIDEAFF; DNA: TGTGCCAGCAGCTTAGACGGGGGTATCGATGAAGCTTTCTTT
J: TRBJ2-3; size: NA; length: 15; D: NA; V: TRBV6-5; CDR3: CASRSTRGFTDTQYF; DNA: TGTGCCAGCAGGTCTACTCGGGGTTTCACAGATACGCAGTATTTT
J: TRBJ1-5; size: NA; length: 14; D: NA; V: TRBV27; CDR3: CASSMDGSNQPQHF; DNA: TGTGCCAGCAGTATGGATGGGAGCAATCAGCCCCAGCATTTT
J: TRBJ1-1; size: NA; length: 13; D: NA; V: TRBV7-2; CDR3: CASSLEGITEAFF; DNA: TGTGCCAGCAGCTTAGAGGGGATCACTGAAGCTTTCTTT
J: TRBJ2-1; size: NA; length: 16; D: TRBD2; V: TRBV11-2; CDR3: CASSENLAGGRNEQFF; DNA: TGTGCCAGCAGCGAGAATCTAGCGGGGGGGCGAAATGAGCAGTTCTTC
J: TRBJ2-7; size: NA; length: 15; D: NA; V: TRBV5-6; CDR3: CASSLWGSGFYEQYF; DNA: TGTGCCAGCAGCCTCTGGGGTTCTGGTTTCTACGAGCAGTACTTC
J: TRBJ2-5; size: NA; length: 13; D: NA; V: TRBV18; CDR3: CASSLGLKETQYF; DNA: TGTGCCAGCTCACTCGGACTGAAAGAGACCCAGTACTTC
J: TRBJ2-7; size: NA; length: 13; D: NA; V: TRBV10-3; CDR3: CAIGRTDSYEQYF; DNA: TGTGCCATCGGCCGGACTGACTCCTACGAGCAGTACTTC